This is a list of T cell receptor beta chains from one sample in a study of T cell repertoires in cytomegalovirus infection. TCRdb redid the calling of the reads with MiXCR, one entry per CDR3 protein. The sample gives under 850,000 distinct CDR3 sequences, 35% to 40% of which show up once; under 3.5% is in the top ten. The sequenced sample was PBMCs. The receptors were gathered from a human donor in good health (CMV status not recorded). Some clones in this sample may be carry-over from other donors' samples. The CDR3 runs from the conserved cysteine through the conserved F or W. D genes are given only for firm matches. Not every row has a clone size; where given, it reads once, few, many or a size class.

TRBJ2-7 | TRBD2 | many | TRBV11-2 | TGTGCCAGCAGCACCTCTAGCGGGCCAGCCTACGAGCAGTACTTC | CASSTSSGPAYEQYF
TRBJ1-1 | NA | NA | TRBV19 | TGTGCCAGCTGGGACGCAGTACTGAACACTGAAGCTTTCTTT | CASWDAVLNTEAFF
TRBJ2-1 | NA | NA | TRBV6-4 | TGTGCCAGCAGCCCTATTAGAGGAGGGGAGCAGTTCTTC | CASSPIRGGEQFF
TRBJ1-1 | NA | NA | TRBV4-1 | TGCGCCAGCAGCCAAGAATCGGGGGCCGGCACTGAAGCTTTCTTT | CASSQESGAGTEAFF
TRBJ2-5 | NA | NA | TRBV20-1 | TGCAGTGCGAGAGCGGTTTCGGTTAACCAAGAGACCCAGTACTTC | CSARAVSVNQETQYF
TRBJ2-6 | TRBD1 | NA | TRBV19 | TGTGCCAGTAGGCCGGGACAGGGCGTGCTTGGGGCCAACGTCCTGACTTTC | CASRPGQGVLGANVLTF
TRBJ1-5 | NA | NA | TRBV28 | TGTGCCCGCAGTTTAATAGGGCTGCCCCAGCATTTT | CARSLIGLPQHF
TRBJ1-1 | TRBD1 | NA | TRBV12-3/TRBV12-4 | TGTGCCAGCATCCTCGGACAGGGAGGAACTGAAGCTTTCTTT | CASILGQGGTEAFF
TRBJ2-1 | NA | NA | TRBV15 | TGTGCCACCAGCAGAGAGGGGTTACCAGGACCCTCCTACAATGAGCAGTTCTTC | CATSREGLPGPSYNEQFF
TRBJ2-1 | NA | few | TRBV19 | TGTGCCAGTACCACCGAGGGGGGATCCTACAATGAGCAGTTCTTC | CASTTEGGSYNEQFF
TRBJ1-1 | NA | NA | TRBV6-6 | TGTGCCAGCAGTTCCCTCTGGACCCGGATGAACACTGAAGCTTTCTTT | CASSSLWTRMNTEAFF
TRBJ1-5 | NA | few | TRBV20-1 | TGCAGTGCTAGAGATCCGGATAAGAGCCTCAATCAGCCCCAGCATTTT | CSARDPDKSLNQPQHF
TRBJ2-2 | NA | NA | TRBV10-3 | TGTGCCATCAGCGCAGGAGCAGTCGCGAACACCGGGGAGCTGTTTTTT | CAISAGAVANTGELFF
TRBJ1-5 | NA | NA | TRBV20-1 | TGCAGTGCGCAGGAGGGGTCTGGCAATCAGCCCCAGCATTTT | CSAQEGSGNQPQHF
TRBJ1-4 | NA | NA | TRBV19 | TGTGCCAGTAACTGGATGCTCAATGAAAAACTGTTTTTT | CASNWMLNEKLFF
TRBJ1-1 | NA | NA | TRBV7-9 | TGTGCCAGCAGCTTAGCAGCCGATTTGATGGCTGAAGCTTTCTTT | CASSLAADLMAEAFF
TRBJ1-2 | NA | NA | TRBV11-2 | TGTGCCAGCAGCGGCAGGGGTAACTATGGCTACACCTTC | CASSGRGNYGYTF
TRBJ1-1 | NA | many | TRBV7-2 | TGTGCCAGCAGCTTAAATGGGGGGATAACGAACACTGAAGCTTTCTTT | CASSLNGGITNTEAFF
TRBJ1-5 | NA | many | TRBV7-2 | TGTGCCAGCAGCCCCTATAACCGGGGAATTCAGCCCCAGCATTTT | CASSPYNRGIQPQHF
TRBJ1-1 | TRBD1 | many | TRBV7-8 | TGTGCCAGCAGCTTGACAGGGAGAGGCACTGAAGCTTTCTTT | CASSLTGRGTEAFF
TRBJ1-4 | NA | NA | TRBV19 | TGTGCCAGTAGCCGATACAGTGCAACTAATGAAAAACTGTTTTTT | CASSRYSATNEKLFF
TRBJ2-2 | NA | few | TRBV6-1 | TGTGCCAGCAGGAGTGTTAACACCGGGGAGCTGTTTTTT | CASRSVNTGELFF
TRBJ2-7 | NA | many | TRBV28 | TGTGCCAGCAGTTTGCCCCAGGGCGACTACGAGCAGTACTTC | CASSLPQGDYEQYF
TRBJ2-3 | NA | few | TRBV28 | TGTGCCAGCAGTTTACCCCTAGATACGCAGTATTTT | CASSLPLDTQYF
TRBJ2-7 | NA | few | TRBV6-1 | TGTGCCAGCAGATCGGGGCGCGCAGGAGCCTACGAGCAGTACTTC | CASRSGRAGAYEQYF
TRBJ2-1 | NA | NA | TRBV28 | TGTGCCGCCTTAAACCCCCAAAAGTCAGCGCAGTTCTTC | CAALNPQKSAQFF
TRBJ2-3 | NA | NA | TRBV29-1 | TGCAGCGTCCCAGGGGGGATGTGGGAAGATACGCAGTATTTT | CSVPGGMWEDTQYF
TRBJ1-6 | NA | many | TRBV6-5 | TGTGCCAGCAGTTACTACTACAATTCACCCCTCCACTTT | CASSYYYNSPLHF
TRBJ1-5 | NA | NA | TRBV12-3/TRBV12-4 | TGTGCCAGCAGTTTAAATATGGGCGGGGGACGGGCCTATCAGCCCCAGCATTTT | CASSLNMGGGRAYQPQHF
TRBJ1-2 | NA | NA | TRBV6-5 | TGTGCCAGCAGTTACGCCCCAGGGGCAGGCTATGGCTACACCTTC | CASSYAPGAGYGYTF
TRBJ2-7 | NA | many | TRBV7-2 | TGTGCCAGCAGAATCAACCCGGGACCCAGCTACGAGCAGTACTTC | CASRINPGPSYEQYF
TRBJ1-1 | NA | NA | TRBV4-1 | TGCGCCAGTGGGAGGAGGACTGAAGCTTTCTTT | CASGRRTEAFF
TRBJ1-1 | NA | few | TRBV30 | TGTGCCTGGAGTGTGGGCGACTCCCGGGGGGCTGAAGCTTTCTTT | CAWSVGDSRGAEAFF
TRBJ2-3 | NA | NA | TRBV5-6 | TGTGCCAGCAGTCTTTGGCTAGCCCTACCCACAGATACGCAGTATTTT | CASSLWLALPTDTQYF
TRBJ1-1 | NA | NA | TRBV5-1 | TGCGCCAGCAGCTTACGGTGGAACACTGAAGCTTTCTTT | CASSLRWNTEAFF
TRBJ2-7 | NA | NA | TRBV12-3/TRBV12-4 | TGTGCCAGCCGCCATAGGGGTAACGAGCAGTACTTC | CASRHRGNEQYF
TRBJ1-3 | NA | few | TRBV11-2 | TGTGCCAGCAGCTCCCTCCGGGGTGCTGGAAACACCATATATTTT | CASSSLRGAGNTIYF
TRBJ1-5 | NA | NA | TRBV19 | TGTGCCAGTAGTATAGGACTGACTTATAGCAATCAGCCCCAGCATTTT | CASSIGLTYSNQPQHF
TRBJ2-2 | TRBD2 | NA | TRBV28 | TGTGCCAGCAGGGTTCCTAGCGGACCCACCGGGGAGCTGTTTTTT | CASRVPSGPTGELFF